These T cell receptor beta chains were read from a single sample in a study of regulatory T cells in long-lasting Graves disease. MiXCR, applied by TCRdb to the multiplex PCR reads, yields one record per CDR3 protein. This sample carries about 540,000 distinct CDR3 sequences, roughly 13% of them seen once, and the ten largest clones take roughly a tenth. These sequences were also reported in another study, on T cells in Graves' hyperthyroidism and ophthalmopathy.

The material sequenced was peripheral blood mononuclear cells (PBMCs), taken at new diagnosis, from a patient treated with antithyroid drugs. Source of these receptors: a man aged 25 to 40 with Graves disease. Both conserved end residues are part of each CDR3. A D gene is named only where the DNA matches it firmly. The listing skips clone size in some rows; elsewhere it reads once, few, many or a size class.

TRBJ1-1 | many | TRBV7-9 | - | CASSIVAAFF | TGTGCCAGCAGCATAGTTGCAGCTTTCTTT
TRBJ2-1 | - | TRBV19 | TRBD2 | CASSAGESRSNNEQFF | TGTGCCTCGTCTGCGGGAGAGTCGAGAAGTAACAATGAGCAGTTCTTC
TRBJ2-3 | many | TRBV3-1 | - | CASSQGRSTDTQYF | TGTGCCAGCAGCCAGGGACGCAGCACAGATACGCAGTATTTT
TRBJ1-6 | - | TRBV9 | TRBD1 | CASSGPDRGYNSPLHF | TGTGCCAGCAGCGGACCGGACAGGGGATATAATTCACCCCTCCACTTT
TRBJ2-1 | - | TRBV20-1 | - | CSGPPTAGEQFF | TGCAGTGGCCCGCCTACGGCCGGTGAGCAGTTCTTC
TRBJ2-7 | - | TRBV5-1 | TRBD1 | CASAGTGVRNEQYF | TGCGCCTCGGCGGGGACAGGGGTTCGGAACGAGCAGTACTTC
TRBJ2-1 | few | TRBV11-2 | TRBD2 | CASSVDGTSGRTEQFF | TGTGCCAGCAGCGTGGATGGGACTAGCGGGAGGACCGAGCAGTTCTTC
TRBJ1-3 | - | TRBV20-1 | - | CSAGDDNTIYF | TGCAGTGCTGGGGACGATAACACCATATATTTT
TRBJ1-5 | many | TRBV7-2 | - | CASSLRANQPQHF | TGTGCCAGCAGCCTCCGGGCCAATCAGCCCCAGCATTTT
TRBJ1-3 | - | TRBV7-8 | - | CASSRSGNTIYF | TGTGCCAGCAGCCGCTCTGGAAACACCATATATTTT
TRBJ2-3 | few | TRBV20-1 | - | CSARGFLQPPSTDTQYF | TGCAGTGCTAGAGGCTTCCTCCAGCCCCCTAGCACAGATACGCAGTATTTT